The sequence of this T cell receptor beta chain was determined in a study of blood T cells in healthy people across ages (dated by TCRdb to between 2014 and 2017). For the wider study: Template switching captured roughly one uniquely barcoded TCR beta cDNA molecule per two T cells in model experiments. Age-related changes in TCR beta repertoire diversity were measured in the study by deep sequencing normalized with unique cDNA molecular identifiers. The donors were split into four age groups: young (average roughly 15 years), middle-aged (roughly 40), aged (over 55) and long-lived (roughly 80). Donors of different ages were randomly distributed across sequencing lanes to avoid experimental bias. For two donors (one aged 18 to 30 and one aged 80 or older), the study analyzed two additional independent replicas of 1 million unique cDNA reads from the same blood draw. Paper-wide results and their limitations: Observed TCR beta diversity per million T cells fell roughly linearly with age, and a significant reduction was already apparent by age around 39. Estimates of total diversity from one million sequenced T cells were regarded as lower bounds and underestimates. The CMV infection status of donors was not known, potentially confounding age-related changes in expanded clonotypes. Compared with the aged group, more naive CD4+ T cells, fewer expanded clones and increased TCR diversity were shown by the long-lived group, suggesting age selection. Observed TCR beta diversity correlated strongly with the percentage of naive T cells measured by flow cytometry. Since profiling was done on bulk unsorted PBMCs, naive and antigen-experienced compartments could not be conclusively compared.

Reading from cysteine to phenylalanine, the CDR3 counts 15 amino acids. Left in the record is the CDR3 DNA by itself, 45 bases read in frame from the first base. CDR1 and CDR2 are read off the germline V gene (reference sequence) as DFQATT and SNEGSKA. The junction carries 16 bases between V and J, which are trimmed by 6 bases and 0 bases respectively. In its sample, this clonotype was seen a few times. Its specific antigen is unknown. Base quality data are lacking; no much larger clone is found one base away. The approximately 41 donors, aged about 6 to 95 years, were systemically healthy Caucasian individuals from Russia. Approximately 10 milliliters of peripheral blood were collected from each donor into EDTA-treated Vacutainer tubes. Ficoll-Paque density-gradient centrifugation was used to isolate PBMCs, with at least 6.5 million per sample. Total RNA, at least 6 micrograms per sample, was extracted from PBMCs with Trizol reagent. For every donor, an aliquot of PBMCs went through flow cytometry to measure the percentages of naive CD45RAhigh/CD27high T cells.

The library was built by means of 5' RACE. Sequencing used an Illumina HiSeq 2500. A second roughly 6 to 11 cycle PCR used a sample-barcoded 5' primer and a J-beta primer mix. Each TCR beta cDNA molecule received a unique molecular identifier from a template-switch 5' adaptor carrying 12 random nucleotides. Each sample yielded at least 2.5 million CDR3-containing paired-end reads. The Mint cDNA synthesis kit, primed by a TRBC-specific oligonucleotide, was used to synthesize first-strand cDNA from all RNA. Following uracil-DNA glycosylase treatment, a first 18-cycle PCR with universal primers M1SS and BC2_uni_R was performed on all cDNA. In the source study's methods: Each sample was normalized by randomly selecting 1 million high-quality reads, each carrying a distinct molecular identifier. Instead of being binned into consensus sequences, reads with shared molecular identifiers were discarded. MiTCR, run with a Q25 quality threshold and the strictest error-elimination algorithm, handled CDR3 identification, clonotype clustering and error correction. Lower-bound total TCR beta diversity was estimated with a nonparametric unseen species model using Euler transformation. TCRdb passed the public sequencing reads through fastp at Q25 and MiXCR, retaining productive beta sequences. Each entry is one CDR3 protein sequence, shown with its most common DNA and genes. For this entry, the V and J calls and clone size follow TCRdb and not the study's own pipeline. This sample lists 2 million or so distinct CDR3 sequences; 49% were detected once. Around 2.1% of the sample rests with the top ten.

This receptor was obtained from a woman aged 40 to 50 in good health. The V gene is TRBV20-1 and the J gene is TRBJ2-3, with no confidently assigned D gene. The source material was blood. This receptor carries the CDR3 CSAKGNLQSTDTQYF. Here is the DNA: TGCAGTGCCAAAGGTAACCTACAGAGCACAGATACGCAGTATTTT.